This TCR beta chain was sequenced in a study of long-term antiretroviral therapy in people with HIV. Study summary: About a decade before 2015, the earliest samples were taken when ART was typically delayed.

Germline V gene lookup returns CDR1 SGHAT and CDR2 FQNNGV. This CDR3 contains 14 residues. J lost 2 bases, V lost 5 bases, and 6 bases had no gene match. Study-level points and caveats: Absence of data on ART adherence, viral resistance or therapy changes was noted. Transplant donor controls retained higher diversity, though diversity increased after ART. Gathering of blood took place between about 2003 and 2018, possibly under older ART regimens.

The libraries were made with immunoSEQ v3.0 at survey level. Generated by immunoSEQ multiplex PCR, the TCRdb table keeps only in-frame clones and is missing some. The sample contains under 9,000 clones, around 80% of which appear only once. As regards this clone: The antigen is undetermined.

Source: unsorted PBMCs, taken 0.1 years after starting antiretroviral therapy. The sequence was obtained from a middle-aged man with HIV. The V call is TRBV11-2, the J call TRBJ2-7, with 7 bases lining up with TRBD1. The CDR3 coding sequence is TGTGCCAGCAGCCCTGAGGGGGCTCCCTACGAGCAGTACTTC. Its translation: CASSPEGAPYEQYF.